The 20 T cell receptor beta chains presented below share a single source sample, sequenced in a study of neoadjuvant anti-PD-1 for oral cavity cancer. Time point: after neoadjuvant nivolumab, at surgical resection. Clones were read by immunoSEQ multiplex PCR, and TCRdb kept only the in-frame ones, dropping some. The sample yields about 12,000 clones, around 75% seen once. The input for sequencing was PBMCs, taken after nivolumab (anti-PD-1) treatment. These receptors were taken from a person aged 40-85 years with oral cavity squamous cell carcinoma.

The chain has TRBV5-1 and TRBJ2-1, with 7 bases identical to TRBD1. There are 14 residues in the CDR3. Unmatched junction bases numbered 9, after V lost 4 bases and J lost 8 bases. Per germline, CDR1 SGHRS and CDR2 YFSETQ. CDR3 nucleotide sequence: TGCGCCAGCAGCGGGAAGGGGGCGCAGGATGAGCAGTTCTTC. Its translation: CASSGKGAQDEQFF.

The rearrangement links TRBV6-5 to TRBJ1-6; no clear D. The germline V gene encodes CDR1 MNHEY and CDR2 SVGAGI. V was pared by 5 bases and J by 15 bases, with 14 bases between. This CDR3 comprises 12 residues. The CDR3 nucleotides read TGTGCCAGCAGTGAGAACCGAGGTGTCCTCCACTTT. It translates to CASSENRGVLHF.

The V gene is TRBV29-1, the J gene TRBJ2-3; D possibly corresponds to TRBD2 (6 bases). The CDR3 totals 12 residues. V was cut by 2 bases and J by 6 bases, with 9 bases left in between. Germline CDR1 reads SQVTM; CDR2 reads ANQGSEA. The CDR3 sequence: CSVEYGGDTQYF. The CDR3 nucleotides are TGCAGCGTTGAATACGGAGGGGATACGCAGTATTTT.

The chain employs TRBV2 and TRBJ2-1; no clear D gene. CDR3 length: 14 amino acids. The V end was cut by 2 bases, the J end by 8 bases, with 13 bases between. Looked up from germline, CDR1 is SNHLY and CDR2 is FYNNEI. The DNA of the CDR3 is TGTGCCAGCAGTGAAATGGTCAGTTCTCATGAGCAGTTCTTC. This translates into CASSEMVSSHEQFF.

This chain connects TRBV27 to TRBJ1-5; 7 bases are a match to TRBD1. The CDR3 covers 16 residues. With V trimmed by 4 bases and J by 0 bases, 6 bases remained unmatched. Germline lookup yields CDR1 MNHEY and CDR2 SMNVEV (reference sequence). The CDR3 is CASSSGTALSNQPQHF. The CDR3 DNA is TGTGCCAGCAGTTCTGGGACAGCTCTTAGCAATCAGCCCCAGCATTTT.

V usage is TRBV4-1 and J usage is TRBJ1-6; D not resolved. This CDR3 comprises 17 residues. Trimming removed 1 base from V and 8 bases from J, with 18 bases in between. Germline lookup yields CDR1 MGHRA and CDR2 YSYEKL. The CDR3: CASSQVGSQSPYSPLHF. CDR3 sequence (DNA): TGCGCCAGCAGCCAAGTCGGCTCACAGAGCCCCTATTCACCCCTCCACTTT.

The CDR3 sequence is CASSVRFYYNEQFF. In nucleotides, the CDR3 is TGTGCCAGCAGCGTCCGCTTCTATTACAATGAGCAGTTCTTC. V usage is TRBV2 and J usage is TRBJ2-1; D uncertain. The CDR3 is 14 amino acids. Trimming removed 6 bases from V and 4 bases from J, with 13 bases in between. CDR1 and CDR2 (germline): SNHLY, FYNNEI.

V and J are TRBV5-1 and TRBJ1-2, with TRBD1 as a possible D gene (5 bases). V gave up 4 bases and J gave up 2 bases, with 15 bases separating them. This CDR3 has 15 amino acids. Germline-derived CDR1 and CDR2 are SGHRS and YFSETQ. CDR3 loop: CASSRQTAYNYGYTF. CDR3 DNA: TGCGCCAGCAGCCGCCAGACAGCTTACAACTATGGCTACACCTTC.

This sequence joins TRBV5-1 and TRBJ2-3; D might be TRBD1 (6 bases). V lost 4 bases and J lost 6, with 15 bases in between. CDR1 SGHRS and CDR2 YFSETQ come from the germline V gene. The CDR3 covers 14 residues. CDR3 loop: CASSGDTFGDTQYF. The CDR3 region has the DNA TGCGCCAGCAGCGGGGACACCTTTGGGGATACGCAGTATTTT.

CDR3 amino acids: CASSLSISTTGRYEQYF. The CDR3 DNA sequence: TGTGCCAGCAGTTTATCGATCTCGACTACCGGAAGGTACGAGCAGTACTTC. The chain employs TRBV27 and TRBJ2-7, with a possible D match to TRBD2 (5 bases). Germline V CDR1 and CDR2: MNHEY, SMNVEV (reference sequence). The CDR3 is 17 residues long. V shed 0 bases and J shed 4 bases, with 19 bases lying between them.

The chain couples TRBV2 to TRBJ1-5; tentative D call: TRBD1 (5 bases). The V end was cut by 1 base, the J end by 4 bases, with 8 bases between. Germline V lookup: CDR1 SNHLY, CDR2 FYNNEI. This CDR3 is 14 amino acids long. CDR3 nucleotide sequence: TGTGCCAGCAGTGAAGGGGGCTGGAATCAGCCCCAGCATTTT. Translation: CASSEGGWNQPQHF. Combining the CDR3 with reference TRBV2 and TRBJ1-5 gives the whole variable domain EPEVTQTPSHQVTQMGQEVILRCVPISNHLYFYWYRQILGQKVEFLVSFYNNEISEKSEIFDDQFSVERPDGSNFTLKIRSTKLEDSAMYFCASSEGGWNQPQHFGDGTRLSIL.

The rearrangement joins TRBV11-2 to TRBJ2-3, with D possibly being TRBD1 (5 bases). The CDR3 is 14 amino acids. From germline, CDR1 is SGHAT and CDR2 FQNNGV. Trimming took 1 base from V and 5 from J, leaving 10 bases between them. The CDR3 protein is CASSLGTPRDTQYF. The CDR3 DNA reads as TGTGCCAGCAGCTTAGGGACACCGAGAGATACGCAGTATTTT. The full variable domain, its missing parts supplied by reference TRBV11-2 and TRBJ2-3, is EAGVAQSPRYKIIEKRQSVAFWCNPISGHATLYWYQQILGQGPKLLIQFQNNGVVDDSQLPKDRFSAERLKGVDSTLKIQPAKLEDSAVYLCASSLGTPRDTQYFGPGTRLTVL.

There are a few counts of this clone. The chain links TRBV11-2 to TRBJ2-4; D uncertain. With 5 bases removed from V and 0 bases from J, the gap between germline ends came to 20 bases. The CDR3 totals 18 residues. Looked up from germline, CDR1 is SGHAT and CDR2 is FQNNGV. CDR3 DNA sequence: TGTGCCAGCAGCCCCTTCCCAACGGGCGCCCTAGCCAAAAACATTCAGTACTTC. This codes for CASSPFPTGALAKNIQYF.

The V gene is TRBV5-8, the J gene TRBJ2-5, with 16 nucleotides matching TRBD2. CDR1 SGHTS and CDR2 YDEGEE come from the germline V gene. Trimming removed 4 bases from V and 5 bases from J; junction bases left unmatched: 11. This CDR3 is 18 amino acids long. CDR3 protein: CASSIGTSGRGIGETQYF. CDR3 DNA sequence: TGTGCCAGCAGCATCGGGACTAGCGGGAGGGGTATCGGGGAGACCCAGTACTTC.

CDR3 residues: CASSPYRTAGYTF. The CDR3 bases are TGTGCCAGCAGCCCATACCGGACGGCAGGCTACACCTTC. The V call is TRBV7-6, the J call TRBJ1-2; D is ambiguous. This CDR3 region has 13 residues. CDR1 is SGHVS and CDR2 is FNYEAQ in the germline V gene. Trimming removed 5 bases at V and 8 bases at J, with 15 bases between.

In DNA form, the CDR3 reads TGTGCCAGCAGGCAAAGCACCCGGGACAGGGGCCACTCTGGGGCCAACGTCCTGACTTTC. Encoded protein: CASRQSTRDRGHSGANVLTF. V usage is TRBV13 and J usage is TRBJ2-6, with 10 nucleotides matching TRBD1. The CDR3 runs to 20 residues. V lost 6 bases and J lost 0; bases outside the gene matches: 14. The germline V gene has CDR1 PRHDT and CDR2 FYEKMQ (reference sequence).

The CDR3 sequence is CASSLAGLADTGELFF. Written as DNA, the CDR3 is TGCGCCAGCAGCTTGGCCGGACTAGCGGACACCGGGGAGCTGTTTTTT. This chain connects TRBV5-1 to TRBJ2-2; TRBD2 agrees at 10 bases. The germline gives CDR1 SGHRS, CDR2 YFSETQ. The trim removed 0 bases at V and 3 bases at J, leaving 2 bases unmatched. The CDR3 has 16 amino acids.

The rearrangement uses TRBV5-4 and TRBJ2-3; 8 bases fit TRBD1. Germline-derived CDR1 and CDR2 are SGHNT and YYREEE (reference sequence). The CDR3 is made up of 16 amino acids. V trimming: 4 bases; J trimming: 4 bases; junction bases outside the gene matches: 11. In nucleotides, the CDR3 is TGTGCCAGCAGCGCTGGACAGGGCGGGCTCGCAGATACGCAGTATTTT. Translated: CASSAGQGGLADTQYF.

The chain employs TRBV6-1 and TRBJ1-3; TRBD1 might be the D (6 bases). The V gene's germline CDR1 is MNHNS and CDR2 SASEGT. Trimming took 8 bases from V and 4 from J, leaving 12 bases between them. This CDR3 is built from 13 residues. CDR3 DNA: TGTGCCAGCCGGGGGCAGGTGGGAAACACCATATATTTT. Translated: CASRGQVGNTIYF.

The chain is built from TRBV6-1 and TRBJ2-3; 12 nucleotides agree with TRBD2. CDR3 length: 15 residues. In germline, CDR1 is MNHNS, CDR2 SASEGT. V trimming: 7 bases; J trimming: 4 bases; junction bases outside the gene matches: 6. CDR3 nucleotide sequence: TGTGCCAGCAACCCACTAGCGGGAGGTTCAGATACGCAGTATTTT. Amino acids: CASNPLAGGSDTQYF.